This paragraph covers one T cell receptor beta chain sequence. Its antigen remains unknown. These data belong to a study of cytomegalovirus exposure and HLA in healthy donors. Looking at the study overall: The early release's HLA-typed donors yielded some 85 million unique TCRs.

V trimming: 4 bases; J trimming: 1 base; junction bases outside the gene matches: 7. CDR3 length: 17 residues. Germline values: CDR1 SNHLY, CDR2 FYNNEI. Overall study findings and caveats: In a later analysis, an Asian-associated ancestry cluster reportedly showed fewer N-insertions than the roughly 710-donor mean. A missense DCLRE1C variant was associated with V- and J-gene trimming of TCR beta chains in a later analysis, and an independent cohort replicated the association. In an earlier analysis, in some 540 donors, most V segments appeared productive either ~87% or ~30% of the time.

The PCR contained 60 Vbeta and 13 Jbeta primers. The method was immunoSEQ multiplex PCR; TCRdb's version includes in-frame clones alone and lacks a portion of them. The sample yields 150,000 or so clones, 70% seen once. The specimen sequenced was PBMCs. The source is an older woman in good health and CMV-seropositive. V usage is TRBV2 and J usage is TRBJ2-2, with TRBD2 identical over 9 bases. The CDR3 region has the DNA TGTGCCAGCAGTGTGGCTAGCGGGACTCTGAACACCGGGGAGCTGTTTTTT. Protein product: CASSVASGTLNTGELFF.